Below are 9 T cell receptor beta chains sequenced from a single sample in a study of T cells in Graves' hyperthyroidism and ophthalmopathy. Amplification of TCR beta CDR3 regions was performed using RNA transcripts as template. In the first-round RT-PCR of the TCR CDR3, the HTBI primer set was used. MiXCR was run by TCRdb on the multiplex PCR reads, yielding one entry per CDR3 protein. Here the sample spans about 59,000 distinct CDR3 sequences, approximately 57% being singletons. The sequenced sample was blood. The source of these receptors is a woman between 55 and 75 years old with Graves' ophthalmopathy.

At least ten counts were recorded for this clonotype. CDR3 nucleotides: TGTGCCATCAGTACCCGGCAGGGAGTTAATGAAAAACTGTTTTTT. Translating it yields CAISTRQGVNEKLFF. J is TRBJ1-4 and V is TRBV10-3, with D perhaps matching TRBD1 (5 bases). The CDR3 covers 15 residues. V was cut by 5 bases and J by 4 bases, with 14 bases left in between. The germline V gene encodes CDR1 ENHRY and CDR2 SYGVKD.

The CDR3 DNA is TGCAGCAGCTCCCGACAGGGAGTTAGGTACACCATATATTTT. Its translation: CSSSRQGVRYTIYF. The rearrangement uses TRBV29-1 and TRBJ1-3; TRBD1 agrees at 7 bases. The V gene's germline CDR1 is SQVTM and CDR2 ANQGSEA. With 8 bases clipped from V and 8 bases from J, the junction kept 15 bases outside the gene matches. CDR3 length: 14 residues.

Many counts were recorded for this clonotype. The chain joins TRBV28 to TRBJ1-1; D perhaps matches TRBD1 (6 bases). The germline V gene has CDR1 MDHEN and CDR2 SYDVKM. Trimming took 5 bases from V and 3 from J, leaving 13 bases between them. CDR3 length: 14 amino acids. The CDR3 DNA is TGTGCCAGCAGTAAGAACCCAGGGGACACTGAAGCTTTCTTT. Translated: CASSKNPGDTEAFF. Full variable domain (missing parts from reference TRBV28 and TRBJ1-1): DVKVTQSSRYLVKRTGEKVFLECVQDMDHENMFWYRQDPGLGLRLIYFSYDVKMKEKGDIPEGYSVSREKKERFSLILESASTNQTSMYLCASSKNPGDTEAFFGQGTRLTVV.

This clonotype has only a few counts. The rearrangement links TRBV25-1 to TRBJ2-7; 10 nucleotides line up with TRBD1. This CDR3 is 16 amino acids long. Germline V gene sequence: CDR1 MGHDK, CDR2 SYGVNS. V lost 8 bases, J lost 6 bases, and 16 bases stayed unmatched. Here the CDR3 DNA reads TGTGCCAGCGGGGCGACAGGGGGCGCGGTTATTAGCGAGCAGTACTTC. Its protein product is CASGATGGAVISEQYF.

The table lists this clonotype with many counts. A much larger clone differs by one base, so this may be a read error. This chain links TRBV12-3 or TRBV12-4 with TRBJ1-5; D not resolved. The CDR3 runs 12 residues. V lost 9 bases to trimming and J lost 5 bases, with 11 bases between them. The CDR3 loop is CASSRPDQPQHF. The DNA of the CDR3 is TGTGCCAGTTCCAGGCCGGATCAGCCCCAGCATTTT.

The sample holds many counts of this clonotype. The chain joins TRBV12-3 or TRBV12-4 to TRBJ2-1; no definite D call. This CDR3 comprises 15 residues. V was pared by 5 bases and J by 0 bases, with 11 bases between. The CDR3 loop is CASSPTWGSYNEQFF. CDR3 nucleotide sequence: TGTGCCAGCAGTCCGACGTGGGGCTCCTACAATGAGCAGTTCTTC.

In this sample, this clonotype turned up a few times. V is TRBV20-1 and J is TRBJ2-3; the match to TRBD2 covers 10 bases. This CDR3 has 17 amino acids. The junction had 13 bases not matched to a gene; V was cut back by 5 bases and J by 2 bases. Germline V gene data show CDR1 as DFQATT and CDR2 as SNEGSKA (reference sequence). CDR3 nucleotide sequence: TGCAGTGCTGCTGCCCAGGTCGGGACTAGCGACACAGATACGCAGTATTTT. The encoded protein is CSAAAQVGTSDTDTQYF.

This clonotype has ten or more counts. The genes are TRBV6-5 and TRBJ1-2, with 8 bases aligning to TRBD1. Losses at the gene ends were 6 bases for V and 8 bases for J; bases not matched to a gene: 5. The CDR3 totals 12 residues. Per germline, CDR1 MNHEY and CDR2 SVGAGI. In DNA form, the CDR3 reads TGTGCCAGCAGAGGACAGGGCCGGGGCTACACCTTC. Its translation is CASRGQGRGYTF.

The rearrangement uses TRBV19 and TRBJ1-2; 7 bases are a match to TRBD1. Germline-derived CDR1 and CDR2 are LNHDA and SQIVND (reference sequence). The CDR3 runs 15 residues. V gave up 7 bases and J gave up 8 bases; unmatched junction bases: 16. The CDR3 loop reads CASTVGQDYLGGYTF. CDR3 coding DNA: TGTGCCAGTACAGTTGGACAGGACTATCTCGGGGGCTACACCTTC.